Shown below are 6 T cell receptor beta chains from a single sample sequenced in a study of early T cells in non-severe SARS-CoV-2 infection. TCRdb re-derived calls from the 5' RACE reads in MiXCR, one entry per CDR3 protein. Of 32,000 or so distinct CDR3 sequences listed, less than 6.5% are singletons. Sequencing was done on a sample of whole blood. These receptors all stem from an adult who was a healthcare worker with PCR-confirmed SARS-CoV-2 infection or an uninfected control (not recorded which).

This clonotype occurred many times. The chain has TRBV11-2 and TRBJ2-1; no clear D. The V and J ends lost 2 bases and 4 bases respectively, with 6 bases between them. The germline gives CDR1 SGHAT, CDR2 FQNNGV. CDR3 length equals 13 residues. For the CDR3, the DNA is TGTGCCAGCAGCTTAATTACTTACAATGAGCAGTTCTTC. Its protein is CASSLITYNEQFF.

The chain combines TRBV12-3 or TRBV12-4 with TRBJ1-1; 7 bases map to TRBD1. This CDR3 is 15 amino acids long. V lost 4 bases, J lost 5 bases, and 10 bases stayed unmatched. Here the CDR3 reads CASSSLQGRRTEAFF. The CDR3 DNA reads as TGTGCCAGCAGTTCCTTACAGGGGCGAAGAACTGAAGCTTTCTTT.

The V call is TRBV27, the J call TRBJ2-5; no firm D call. This CDR3 is built from 14 residues. The germline gives CDR1 MNHEY, CDR2 SMNVEV (reference sequence). The V gene lost 2 bases and the J gene lost 2 bases, with 9 bases spanning the gap. The CDR3 coding sequence is TGTGCCAGCAGTTTAGGTAGCCCGCAAGAGACCCAGTACTTC. Protein product: CASSLGSPQETQYF.

This clonotype showed up many times. The chain recombines TRBV12-3 or TRBV12-4 with TRBJ2-1; TRBD2 matches 12 bases. Trimming took 0 bases from V and 10 from J; bases not matched to a gene: 4. The CDR3 is made up of 15 amino acids. CDR3 sequence (DNA): TGTGCCAGCAGTTTAGCAGGACTAGCGGGGCGAGAGCAGTTCTTC. Its translation: CASSLAGLAGREQFF.

This clonotype showed up many times. The chain carries TRBV6-2 or TRBV6-3 and TRBJ1-3; no definite D call. CDR3 size: 15 residues. In germline, CDR1 is MNHEY, CDR2 SVGEGT. V was trimmed by 3 bases and J by 0 bases, leaving 9 bases between them. The CDR3 nucleotides read TGTGCCAGCAGTTATGGTCGCAGCTCTGGAAACACCATATATTTT. Its protein product is CASSYGRSSGNTIYF.

This clonotype was counted many times. The chain is built from TRBV9 and TRBJ2-1; TRBD2 might be the D (6 bases). CDR1 is SGDLS, CDR2 YYNGEE, per germline. V lost 3 bases and J 6 bases, leaving 16 bases between the germline ends. The CDR3 contains 15 residues. The CDR3, as DNA: TGTGCCAGCAGCGAGTTCGGGACTCCACTCAATGAGCAGTTCTTC. It specifies CASSEFGTPLNEQFF.